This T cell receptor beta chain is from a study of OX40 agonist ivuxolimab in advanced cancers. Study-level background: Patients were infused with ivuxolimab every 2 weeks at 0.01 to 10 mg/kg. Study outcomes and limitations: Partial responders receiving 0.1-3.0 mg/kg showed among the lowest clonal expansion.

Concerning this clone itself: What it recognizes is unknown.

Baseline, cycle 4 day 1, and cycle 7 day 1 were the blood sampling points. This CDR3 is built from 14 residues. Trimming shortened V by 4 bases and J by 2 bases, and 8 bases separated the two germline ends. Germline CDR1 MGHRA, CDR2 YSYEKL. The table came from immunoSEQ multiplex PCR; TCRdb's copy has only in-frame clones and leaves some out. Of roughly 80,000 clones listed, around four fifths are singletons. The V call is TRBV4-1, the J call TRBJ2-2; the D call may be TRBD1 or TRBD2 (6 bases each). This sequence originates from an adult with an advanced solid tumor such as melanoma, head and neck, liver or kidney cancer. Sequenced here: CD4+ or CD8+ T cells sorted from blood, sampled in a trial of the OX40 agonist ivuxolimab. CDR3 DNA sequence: TGCGCCAGCAGCCGCGGGACAAACACCGGGGAGCTGTTTTTT. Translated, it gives CASSRGTNTGELFF.